This T cell receptor beta chain was documented in a study of T cells after yellow fever vaccination. Each CDR3 protein is one row after TCRdb ran MiXCR on the 5' RACE reads. The sample holds a few hundred thousand distinct CDR3 sequences; 8.7% are singletons and the top ten take more than 15%. The CDR3 has 16 residues. Trimming removed 3 bases at V and 1 base at J, with 15 bases between. From germline, CDR1 is MGHRA and CDR2 YSYEKL. The rearrangement joins TRBV4-1 to TRBJ1-1, with D maybe TRBD1 (5 bases). The sequencing here drew on PBMCs, taken on the day of the first yellow fever vaccination. This clonotype was obtained from a man younger than 35 who received the YFV17D yellow fever vaccine. CDR3 region: CASSQSRGVGNTEAFF. DNA of the CDR3: TGCGCCAGCAGCCAGTCCCGAGGGGTAGGGAACACTGAAGCTTTCTTT.